These 21 T cell receptor beta chains were sequenced from one sample in a study of Graves' ophthalmopathy and Graves' hyperthyroidism. RNA transcripts were the template, and TCR beta CDR3 regions were amplified from them. HTBI-primed RT-PCR formed the first round, and a multiplex PCR formed the second. From the multiplex PCR reads, TCRdb called clonotypes with MiXCR, one entry per CDR3 protein. The profile shows some 750,000 distinct CDR3 sequences, roughly two fifths of them singletons. The sample comprised peripheral blood. These receptors were obtained from an adult man with Graves' ophthalmopathy.

The V gene is TRBV20-1, the J gene TRBJ1-5, with 10 positions matching TRBD1. Germline CDR1 reads DFQATT; CDR2 reads SNEGSKA (reference sequence). V lost 4 bases to trimming and J lost 3 bases; unmatched junction nucleotides: 6. CDR3 length equals 15 residues. CDR3 sequence reads: CSAIRTGGINQPQHF. Here the CDR3 DNA reads TGCAGTGCTATCCGGACAGGGGGAATCAATCAGCCCCAGCATTTT.

As concerns this clonotype: Germline and junction disagree at one end, which may indicate a read error. The chain has TRBV24-1 and TRBJ2-3, with TRBD2 as a possible D gene (6 bases). Germline assignment: CDR1 KGHDR and CDR2 SFDVKD. The CDR3 is made up of 15 amino acids. CDR3 sequence reads: CASSGQGGYTDTQYF. CDR3 nucleotides: TGTGCCAGCAGTGGGCAGGGAGGTTACACAGATACGCAGTATTTT.

The J gene is TRBJ1-3, the V gene TRBV7-9, with a weak D call TRBD1 (6 bases). Germline CDR1 reads SEHNR; CDR2 reads FQNEAQ (reference sequence). CDR3 size: 15 residues. V was pared by 5 bases and J by 4 bases, with 15 bases between. The CDR3 here is CASSHGGGAGNTIYF. For the CDR3, the DNA is TGTGCCAGCAGCCATGGGGGGGGCGCCGGAAACACCATATATTTT.

A single count supports this clonotype. This may be a read error: a much more frequent sequence differs by one nucleotide. This rearrangement joins TRBV20-1 to TRBJ2-6; no clear D gene. Germline values: CDR1 DFQATT, CDR2 SNEGSKA (reference sequence). Deletions cut 1 base from V and 4 bases from J, with 20 bases between. This CDR3 region has 18 residues. CDR3 DNA: TGCAGTGCTAGAGGTTACCAACCTACAACGCGGGGGGCCAACGTCCTGACTTTC. Its translation: CSARGYQPTTRGANVLTF.

In its sample, this clonotype was seen many times. J is TRBJ1-5 and V is TRBV2, with 7 bases aligning to TRBD1. Per the germline V gene, CDR1 is SNHLY and CDR2 is FYNNEI. The trim removed 1 base at V and 9 bases at J, leaving 6 bases unmatched. This CDR3 comprises 14 residues. The CDR3 here is CASSEVSGGGPQHF. The CDR3 DNA reads as TGTGCCAGCAGTGAAGTATCAGGGGGTGGGCCCCAGCATTTT.

This clonotype was detected ten times or more. The CDR3 region is CATSGPRAQPEETQYF. CDR3 nucleotide sequence: TGTGCCACCAGTGGCCCTCGAGCCCAGCCGGAGGAGACCCAGTACTTC. V gene TRBV24-1 combines with J gene TRBJ2-5, with unresolved D. Between the trimmed V and J ends, which lost 5 bases and 5 bases, there was a span of 20 bases. Germline-derived CDR1 and CDR2 are KGHDR and SFDVKD. The CDR3 runs 16 residues.

On this clonotype: With a much larger clone just one base away, this may be a read error. J is TRBJ2-5 and V is TRBV2; TRBD1 aligns across 8 bases. The CDR3 has 14 residues. The V gene's germline CDR1 is SNHLY and CDR2 FYNNEI. Trimming took 8 bases from V and 2 from J; bases not matched to a gene: 7. The CDR3 sequence: CASEPRQGQETQYF. DNA for the CDR3: TGTGCCAGCGAGCCGAGACAGGGGCAAGAGACCCAGTACTTC.

This clonotype was observed many times. The CDR3 spells CASSESDSEAFF. The CDR3 DNA sequence: TGTGCCAGCAGTGAATCGGACTCTGAAGCTTTCTTT. The chain is built from TRBV25-1 and TRBJ1-1; D is undetermined. V was clipped by 1 base and J by 6 bases, with 6 bases between them. The germline gives CDR1 MGHDK, CDR2 SYGVNS. The CDR3 loop spans 12 amino acids. Full variable domain (rest looked up from reference TRBV25-1 and TRBJ1-1): EADIYQTPRYLVIGTGKKITLECSQTMGHDKMYWYQQDPGMELHLIHYSYGVNSTEKGDLSSESTVSRIRTEHFPLTLESARPSHTSQYLCASSESDSEAFFGQGTRLTVV.

The V gene is TRBV6-5, the J gene TRBJ2-7; TRBD2 matches 10 bases. The CDR3 totals 14 residues. V shed 8 bases, J shed 6 bases, and the junction held 10 bases outside the gene matches. Looked up from germline, CDR1 is MNHEY and CDR2 is SVGAGI. The CDR3 DNA follows: TGTGCCAGCTGCCTGCTAGCGGGAGTGAGCGAGCAGTACTTC. Residues: CASCLLAGVSEQYF.

This clonotype was counted once. A much larger clone differs by one base, so this may be a read error. The chain employs TRBV10-3 and TRBJ2-7; D is possibly TRBD1 (6 bases). Germline values: CDR1 ENHRY, CDR2 SYGVKD. The CDR3 runs 12 residues. V lost 11 bases and J lost 3, with 14 bases in between. The CDR3 DNA reads TGTGCCGTCGGGGACACAGGCTACGAGCAGTACTTC. It encodes CAVGDTGYEQYF.

Points on this clonotype: One junction end does not reproduce the germline sequence, and a read error may be involved. The CDR3 here is CSVTSGGGANVLTF. In DNA, the CDR3 is TGTAGCGTTACTAGCGGGGGTGGGGCCAACGTCTTGACTTTC. This chain uses TRBV29-1 with TRBJ2-6, with 11 bases fitting TRBD2. Per the germline V gene, CDR1 is SQVTM and CDR2 is ANQGSEA. This CDR3 region has 14 residues.

This clonotype occurred a few times. The chain combines TRBV20-1 with TRBJ2-7, with 9 bases aligning to TRBD2. Trimming took 0 bases from V and 5 from J; bases not matched to a gene: 11. This CDR3 is 16 amino acids long. Germline CDR1 reads DFQATT; CDR2 reads SNEGSKA (reference sequence). The DNA of the CDR3 is TGCAGTGCTAGAGACCCCTCGGGTAGCGGGAGCGACGAGCAGTACTTC. Amino acids: CSARDPSGSGSDEQYF.

Comments on this clonotype: This could be a read error, since a much larger clone is one nucleotide away. The rearrangement links TRBV7-9 to TRBJ1-3; D call uncertain. This CDR3 is built from 15 residues. Germline CDR1 is SEHNR and CDR2 is FQNEAQ (reference sequence). Trimming took 1 base from V and 2 from J, leaving 9 bases between them. CDR3 DNA: TGTGCCAGCAGCTTAGACGGTCTCCCTGGAAACACCATATATTTT. It specifies CASSLDGLPGNTIYF.

With regard to this clonotype: At one end, the junction sequence differs from germline, possibly due to a read error. The V call is TRBV2, the J call TRBJ1-2; TRBD1 might be the D (5 bases). The CDR3 consists of 15 residues. Per germline, CDR1 SNHLY and CDR2 FYNNEI. The CDR3 DNA is TGTGCCAGCAGTGAACCGATCGGCGGGACGTATGGCCACACCTTC. This gives the protein CASSEPIGGTYGHTF.

CDR3 DNA: TGTGCCAGCAGAACCGGGACCCATAATTCACCCCTCCACTTT. Translation: CASRTGTHNSPLHF. The V and J genes are TRBV25-1 and TRBJ1-6, with a tentative D call TRBD1 (5 bases). V was trimmed by 6 bases and J by 5 bases, leaving 11 bases between them. The length of the CDR3 is 14 residues. Germline V gene data show CDR1 as MGHDK and CDR2 as SYGVNS.

This clonotype was seen just once. A read error may explain this, as a much larger clone is one base away. The chain links TRBV20-1 to TRBJ2-5, with 11 bases matching TRBD2. The CDR3 is 12 amino acids. Germline V CDR1 and CDR2: DFQATT, SNEGSKA (reference sequence). Trimming cost V 7 bases and J 5 bases; bases outside gene matches: 3. This CDR3 reads CSVAGGPETQYF. The CDR3 DNA sequence: TGCAGTGTAGCGGGAGGGCCGGAGACCCAGTACTTC.

With respect to this clonotype: One junction end does not reproduce the germline sequence, and a read error may be involved. V gene TRBV7-3 combines with J gene TRBJ1-1, with 7 bases identical to TRBD1. This CDR3 contains 15 residues. CDR1 and CDR2 from the germline V gene are SGHTA and FQGTGA. CDR3 sequence (DNA): TGTGCCAGCAGCTTGGGATGGGGACAGTCGTCGGTGTCGGTCTTT. Translating gives CASSLGWGQSSVSVF.

This CDR3 reads CATSDGTGDDVLTF. The CDR3 DNA reads TGTGCCACCAGTGACGGGACAGGGGACGACGTCCTGACTTTC. V is TRBV24-1 and J is TRBJ2-6; 10 bases agree with TRBD1. Germline V gene sequence: CDR1 KGHDR, CDR2 SFDVKD. The CDR3 length is 14 residues. Trimming cost V 4 bases and J 11 bases; bases outside gene matches: 4.

In the case of this clonotype: A read error may account for a junction end that differs from germline. The chain employs TRBV12-3 or TRBV12-4 and TRBJ2-2, with 12 bases fitting TRBD1. The CDR3 spans 15 residues. CDR3 nucleotide sequence: TGTGCCAGCAGGGGACAGGGGGCGAAGACCGGGGAGCTGTTTTTT. This translates into CASRGQGAKTGELFF.

The chain employs TRBV6-5 and TRBJ2-7; D is unresolved. The V and J ends lost 5 bases and 3 bases respectively, with 14 bases between them. Germline V lookup: CDR1 MNHEY, CDR2 SVGAGI. The CDR3 covers 14 residues. CDR3 bases: TGTGCCAGCAGTGAAATAGGAGACAACTACGAGCAGTACTTC. This gives the protein CASSEIGDNYEQYF.

This clonotype was counted many times. The junction differs from germline at one of its ends, possibly a read error. The CDR3, as DNA: TGTGCCAGCAGTTTAGGTGTGGGTTATGGCTACACCTTC. Protein product: CASSLGVGYGYTF. The chain employs TRBV7-2 and TRBJ1-2; D not resolved. The CDR3 runs to 13 residues. Germline V gene lookup returns CDR1 SGHTA and CDR2 FQGNSA.